This T cell receptor beta chain was sequenced during a study of T cell responses to AZD1222 COVID-19 vaccine. Study-wide results and caveats: Spike-spanning, vaccine-associated CD4 TCRs were dominant at 160-218 and 743-854.

Trimming removed 6 bases at V and 4 bases at J, with 9 bases between. The CDR3 is 12 amino acids. Germline V lookup: CDR1 SNHLY, CDR2 FYNNEI. A word on this clone: Antigen: not known.

Both about-4-week and about-12-week second-dose recipients were combined. The method was immunoSEQ multiplex PCR; TCRdb's version includes in-frame clones alone and lacks a portion of them. The sample carries some 150,000 clones, approximately 90% recorded once. The source was peripheral blood, collected 28 days after the second AZD1222 dose. The gene calls are TRBV2 and TRBJ2-5, with D unclear. This sequence originates from an adult who received the AZD1222 COVID-19 vaccine. DNA for the CDR3: TGTGCCAGCAGGGCCTTAGTAGAGACCCAGTACTTC. Translating gives CASRALVETQYF.